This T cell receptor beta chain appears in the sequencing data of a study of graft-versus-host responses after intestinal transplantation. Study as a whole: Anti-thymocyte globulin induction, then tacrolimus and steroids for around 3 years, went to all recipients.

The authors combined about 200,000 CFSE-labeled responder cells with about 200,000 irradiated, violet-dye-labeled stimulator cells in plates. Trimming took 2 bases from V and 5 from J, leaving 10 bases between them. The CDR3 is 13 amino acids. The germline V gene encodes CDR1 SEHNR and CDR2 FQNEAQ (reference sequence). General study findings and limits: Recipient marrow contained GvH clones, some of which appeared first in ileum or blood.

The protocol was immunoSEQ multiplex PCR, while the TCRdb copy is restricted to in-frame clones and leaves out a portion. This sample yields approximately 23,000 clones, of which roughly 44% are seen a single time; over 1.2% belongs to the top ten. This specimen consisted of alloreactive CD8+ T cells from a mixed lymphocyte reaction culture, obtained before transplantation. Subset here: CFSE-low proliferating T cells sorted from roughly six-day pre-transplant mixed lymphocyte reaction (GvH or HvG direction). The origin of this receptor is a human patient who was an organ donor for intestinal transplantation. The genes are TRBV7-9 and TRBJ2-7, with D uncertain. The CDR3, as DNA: TGTGCCAGCAGCTTACCGGGTCGGGACGAGCAGTACTTC. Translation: CASSLPGRDEQYF.